These T cell receptor beta chains were read from a single sample in a study of monozygotic twins with inflammatory bowel disease. Following a re-call of the 5' RACE reads, TCRdb has one entry per CDR3 protein and lacks DNA. Reported are under 350,000 distinct CDR3 sequences; the ten largest clones contain more than 4.5%. The sample taken for sequencing was blood. The receptors shown here come from a human donor with ulcerative colitis or Crohn's disease, or a healthy co-twin of an affected twin (not recorded which). CDR3s include the opening cysteine and the closing phenylalanine or tryptophan.

J: TRBJ2-2
V: TRBV29-1
CDR3: CSVAGGAGELFF

J: TRBJ2-7
V: TRBV19
CDR3: CASSILAGAYEQYF

J: TRBJ1-2
V: TRBV6-2/TRBV6-3
CDR3: CASSRTGNYGYTF

J: TRBJ2-1
V: TRBV29-1
CDR3: CSVEGALGEQFF

J: TRBJ1-2
V: TRBV30
CDR3: CAWIARLHRYTF

J: TRBJ2-1
V: TRBV4-3
CDR3: CASSQEGLAAYNEQFF

J: TRBJ2-2
V: TRBV2
CDR3: CASSDRTNTGELFF

J: TRBJ2-2
V: TRBV7-2
CDR3: CASSLAVGGGRELFF

J: TRBJ1-1
V: TRBV18
CDR3: CASSLYWTGQMNTEAFF

J: TRBJ1-6
V: TRBV7-9
CDR3: CASSPGGVSYNSPLHF

J: TRBJ1-1
V: TRBV2
CDR3: CASRREGFTEAFF

J: TRBJ2-3
V: TRBV7-9
CDR3: CASSSLDSQVRSQYF

J: TRBJ2-4
V: TRBV11-2
CDR3: CASSRGGFGKNIQYF

J: TRBJ1-4
V: TRBV7-3
CDR3: CASSLGRNEKLFF

J: TRBJ1-1
V: TRBV20-1
CDR3: CSARDRGRRNTEAFF

J: TRBJ2-5
V: TRBV10-1
CDR3: CASLGLAPRTQYF

J: TRBJ2-3
V: TRBV12-3/TRBV12-4
CDR3: CASRLGPFQYF

J: TRBJ2-5
V: TRBV7-9
CDR3: CASSLDRGVTETQYF

J: TRBJ2-7
V: TRBV7-8
CDR3: CASRRKTGQKGYEQYF

J: TRBJ2-3
V: TRBV24-1
CDR3: CATSDLTSGGAADTQYF

J: TRBJ2-7
V: TRBV14
CDR3: CASSQDLLAYEQYF

J: TRBJ2-3
V: TRBV20-1
CDR3: CSAQTSGGDTQYF

J: TRBJ2-5
V: TRBV30
CDR3: CAWSVRNRETQYF

J: TRBJ1-5
V: TRBV27
CDR3: CASSLSNRVNQPQHF

J: TRBJ2-5
V: TRBV25-1
CDR3: CASSEYGTELGETQYF

J: TRBJ2-5
V: TRBV9
CDR3: CASSVDSLLAGGGKRETQYF

J: TRBJ2-3
V: TRBV27
CDR3: CATLSGADTQYF

J: TRBJ1-6
V: TRBV20-1
CDR3: CSARGGAGGNSPLHF

J: TRBJ2-5
V: TRBV4-3
CDR3: CASSQVFRGLETQYF

J: TRBJ2-1
V: TRBV6-1
CDR3: CASKRGREAGNEQFF

J: TRBJ2-4
V: TRBV30
CDR3: CAWSGGVVIKNIQYF

J: TRBJ2-4
V: TRBV10-1
CDR3: CASSDRVENIQYF

J: TRBJ1-6
V: TRBV5-4
CDR3: CASSLWSVPSPLHF

J: TRBJ2-6
V: TRBV5-1
CDR3: CASTTRTGATSGANVLTF

J: TRBJ1-4
V: TRBV5-1
CDR3: CASRGGFDGEKLFF

J: TRBJ1-2
V: TRBV20-1
CDR3: CSARVPRTGENYGYTF

J: TRBJ2-3
V: TRBV20-1
CDR3: CSARLRGAADTQYF

J: TRBJ1-5
V: TRBV10-3
CDR3: CASRRGEGNQPQHF

J: TRBJ2-1
V: TRBV11-2
CDR3: CASSIRDTLTSGPYNEQFF

J: TRBJ2-2
V: TRBV5-6
CDR3: CASSPTGWGTGELFF

J: TRBJ2-7
V: TRBV9
CDR3: CASSVGAGLEQYF

J: TRBJ2-2
V: TRBV11-3
CDR3: CASSLTAMVTGELFF

J: TRBJ2-1
V: TRBV7-9
CDR3: CASSLDWAAVGSEQFF

J: TRBJ2-4
V: TRBV12-3/TRBV12-4
CDR3: CASSHNGNIQYF

J: TRBJ2-6
V: TRBV30
CDR3: CAWSYGGSGANVLTF

J: TRBJ1-6
V: TRBV5-5
CDR3: CASSFAGFSYNSPLHF

J: TRBJ2-5
V: TRBV20-1
CDR3: CSASLGQNQETQYF

J: TRBJ1-5
V: TRBV5-6
CDR3: CASGQGNNQPQHF

J: TRBJ1-5
V: TRBV12-3/TRBV12-4
CDR3: CASTSGSNQPQHF

J: TRBJ1-5
V: TRBV19
CDR3: CASMAWRSNQPQHF

J: TRBJ2-7
V: TRBV5-1
CDR3: CTSKAGGPTEEQYF

J: TRBJ2-1
V: TRBV4-1
CDR3: CASSHRSVSGGVRGEQFF

J: TRBJ1-1
V: TRBV4-2
CDR3: CASSQDQFNTEAFF